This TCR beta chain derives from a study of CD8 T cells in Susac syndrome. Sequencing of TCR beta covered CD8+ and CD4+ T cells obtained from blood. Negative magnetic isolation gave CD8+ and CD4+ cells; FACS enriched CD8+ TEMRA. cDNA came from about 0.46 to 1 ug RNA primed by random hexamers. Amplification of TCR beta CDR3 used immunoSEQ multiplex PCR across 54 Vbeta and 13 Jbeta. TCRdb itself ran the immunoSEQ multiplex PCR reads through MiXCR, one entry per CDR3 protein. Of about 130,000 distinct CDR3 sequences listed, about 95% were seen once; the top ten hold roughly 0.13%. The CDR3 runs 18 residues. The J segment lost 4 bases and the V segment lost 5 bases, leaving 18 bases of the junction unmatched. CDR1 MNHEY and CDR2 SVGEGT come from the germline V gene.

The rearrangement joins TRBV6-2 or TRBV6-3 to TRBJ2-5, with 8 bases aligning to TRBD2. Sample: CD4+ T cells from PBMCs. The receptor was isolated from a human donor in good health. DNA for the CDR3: TGTGCCAGCAGTCCTCTCCCTGCAGCGGGAGATCTAAGAGAGACCCAGTACTTC. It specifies CASSPLPAAGDLRETQYF.